This T cell receptor beta chain was recorded in a study of Ad26.COV2.S vaccination and SARS-CoV-2 variants. Looking at the study overall: Participant was drawn from the COV1001 Ad26.COV2.S trial arm. Administration of Ad26.COV2.S was intramuscular, either once or twice 56 days apart.

The germline gives CDR1 SGHRS, CDR2 YFSETQ. The CDR3 runs to 15 residues. V shed 2 bases, J shed 0 bases, and the junction held 1 base outside the gene matches. General study findings and limits: Compared with placebo recipients, vaccine recipients had higher spike-specific TCR breadth.

Treatment noted: approximately 18 received Ad26.COV2.S at low or high dose, single or two shots; about 5 received placebo; per-sample allocation not given. Sampling occurred on day 63 after the first vaccine or placebo injection. In the vaccine, an Ad26 vector expressed the SARS-CoV-2 spike of the Wuhan strain. TCRdb's copy holds only in-frame clones and misses some; the assay was immunoSEQ multiplex PCR. This sample yields about 350,000 clones, of which about 87% are seen a single time; around 6.4% belongs to the top ten. In the case of this clone: Its antigen is still unknown.

The clonotype comes from a person between 18 and 60 years old who received the Ad26.COV2.S COVID-19 vaccine or a placebo. The sequencing used peripheral blood, collected in a trial of Ad26.COV2.S vaccine versus placebo. This chain connects TRBV5-1 to TRBJ2-5, with 10 positions matching TRBD2. This chain's CDR3 is CASSFSGGNQETQYF. In DNA form, the CDR3 reads TGCGCCAGCAGCTTTAGCGGGGGGAACCAAGAGACCCAGTACTTC.